The clone carrying this T cell receptor (beta chain) was recorded many times. TCRdb processed the RT-PCR reads anew with MiXCR; each CDR3 protein has one entry. The profile shows more than 600,000 distinct CDR3 sequences, over 12% of them singletons. The germline V and J ends were trimmed by 0 bases and 5 bases, with 13 bases remaining between them. Germline V gene data show CDR1 as SQVTM and CDR2 as ANQGSEA. CDR3 length: 14 amino acids. The origin of this receptor is a female donor in good health, serving as a healthy control. This sequence joins TRBV29-1 and TRBJ1-1; perhaps TRBD1 as D (6 bases). Material: memory CD4+ T cells from blood. CDR3 nucleotide sequence: TGCAGCGTTGAAGACACAGGGATGTGGACTGAAGCTTTCTTT. Protein sequence: CSVEDTGMWTEAFF.